The 29 T cell receptor beta chains below come from one sample, sequenced in a study of blood T cell repertoires in COVID-19. Here immunoSEQ multiplex PCR was the method, and the copy in TCRdb shows in-frame clones only, minus some. The data hold about 14,000 clones, with approximately 73% observed a single time. Sequencing was carried out using peripheral blood. The receptor source for this set is a boy aged 2 to 10 with active or convalescent COVID-19.

In this sample, this clone turned up a few times. The chain carries TRBV7-8 and TRBJ2-3; 10 bases are shared with TRBD2. V lost 4 bases to trimming and J lost 4 bases; unmatched junction nucleotides: 5. This CDR3 has 15 amino acids. Germline values: CDR1 SGHVS, CDR2 FQNEAQ. The CDR3 bases are TGTGCCAGCAGCTCATACGGACTAGCGGCAGATACGCAGTATTTT. It yields the protein CASSSYGLAADTQYF.

This chain joins TRBV5-4 and TRBJ2-3; 12 nucleotides line up with TRBD2. V shed 3 bases, J shed 4 bases, and the junction held 9 bases outside the gene matches. Germline loops: CDR1 SGHNT, CDR2 YYREEE (reference sequence). The CDR3 loop spans 17 amino acids. The CDR3 is CASSSGTSGRGADTQYF. The CDR3, as DNA: TGTGCCAGCAGCTCCGGGACTAGCGGGCGGGGAGCAGATACGCAGTATTTT.

This clone was picked up a small number of times. CDR3 sequence: CASSSRGSSYNEQFF. DNA of the CDR3: TGTGCCAGCAGCTCCCGGGGGAGCTCCTACAATGAGCAGTTCTTC. The chain combines TRBV7-2 with TRBJ2-1, with D tentatively TRBD2 (6 bases). V was clipped by 4 bases and J by 0 bases, with 10 bases between them. Germline V gene sequence: CDR1 SGHTA, CDR2 FQGNSA. This CDR3 region has 15 residues.

The rearrangement joins TRBV25-1 to TRBJ2-7; weak D call: TRBD2 (5 bases). The CDR3 has 15 residues. Per the germline V gene, CDR1 is MGHDK and CDR2 is SYGVNS. V shed 4 bases and J shed 0 bases, with 13 bases lying between them. CDR3 protein: CASSASTGSSYEQYF. The CDR3 coding sequence is TGTGCCAGCAGTGCCTCAACGGGGAGCTCCTACGAGCAGTACTTC.

The rearrangement links TRBV4-2 to TRBJ2-7, with TRBD1 identical over 9 bases. Germline V gene data show CDR1 as LGHNA and CDR2 as YNFKEQ. V shed 3 bases, J shed 3 bases, and the junction held 6 bases outside the gene matches. This CDR3 contains 15 residues. In nucleotides, the CDR3 is TGTGCCAGCAGCCAGGAGGGACAGGGCGGCTACGAGCAGTACTTC. This gives the protein CASSQEGQGGYEQYF.

This chain joins TRBV27 and TRBJ1-1; 7 bases are shared with TRBD1. The trim removed 4 bases at V and 1 base at J, leaving 12 bases unmatched. The CDR3 has 17 residues. CDR1 MNHEY and CDR2 SMNVEV come from the germline V gene (reference sequence). The CDR3: CASSYLGQGETNTEAFF. The DNA of the CDR3 is TGTGCCAGCAGTTACCTTGGGCAGGGGGAGACGAACACTGAAGCTTTCTTT.

The chain carries TRBV2 and TRBJ1-6; D gene unclear. Trimming stripped 7 bases from V and 2 bases from J, with 15 bases between. CDR1 is SNHLY, CDR2 FYNNEI, per germline. This CDR3 comprises 16 residues. The CDR3 spells CASTKELITYNSPLHF. As DNA, the CDR3 is TGTGCCAGCACTAAAGAGTTAATCACCTATAATTCACCCCTCCACTTT.

The chain employs TRBV7-2 and TRBJ2-5; TRBD2 agrees at 8 bases. Trimming took 4 bases from V and 3 from J; bases not matched to a gene: 4. The CDR3 totals 14 residues. Germline V gene data show CDR1 as SGHTA and CDR2 as FQGNSA. CDR3 in DNA: TGTGCCAGCAGCTCGGGGGGGCTAGAAGAGACCCAGTACTTC. It yields the protein CASSSGGLEETQYF.

CDR3 DNA: TGTGCCAGCAGTTCCGGGACAGGTTATTCACCCCTCCACTTT. Translation: CASSSGTGYSPLHF. J is TRBJ1-6 and V is TRBV5-6, with 8 bases identical to TRBD1. The CDR3 consists of 14 residues. Germline V gives CDR1 SGHDT, CDR2 YYEEEE. V gave up 5 bases and J gave up 8 bases; unmatched junction bases: 6.

This chain links TRBV10-3 with TRBJ2-3, with 12 bases matching TRBD2. Germline assignment: CDR1 ENHRY and CDR2 SYGVKD. V shed 2 bases, J shed 3 bases, and the junction held 0 bases outside the gene matches. This CDR3 is built from 15 residues. The CDR3 protein is CAISETSGRTDTQYF. The CDR3 coding sequence is TGTGCCATCAGTGAGACTAGCGGGAGGACAGATACGCAGTATTTT.

The gene calls are TRBV29-1 and TRBJ1-2; 7 bases match TRBD1. In germline, CDR1 is SQVTM, CDR2 ANQGSEA. Trimming removed 7 bases from V and 1 base from J; junction bases left unmatched: 9. This CDR3 is built from 14 residues. For the CDR3, the DNA is TGCAGCGCCGGGCGACAGGGACATAACTATGGCTACACCTTC. Residues: CSAGRQGHNYGYTF.

The gene calls are TRBV11-2 and TRBJ2-3, with 7 bases fitting TRBD1. The junction had 4 bases not matched to a gene; V was cut back by 4 bases and J by 0 bases. Germline V gene data show CDR1 as SGHAT and CDR2 as FQNNGV. This CDR3 has 15 residues. The CDR3 is CASSSVTGSTDTQYF. The CDR3 DNA reads as TGTGCCAGCAGCTCCGTGACAGGGAGCACAGATACGCAGTATTTT.

This chain uses TRBV28 with TRBJ2-2, with D perhaps matching TRBD1 (6 bases). From germline, CDR1 is MDHEN and CDR2 SYDVKM. Trimming removed 5 bases at V and 8 bases at J, with 21 bases between. This CDR3 is 16 amino acids long. The CDR3 DNA reads as TGTGCCAGCAGTCCAATAGCCGCTACAGGGTCAGGGGAGCTGTTTTTT. Translating it yields CASSPIAATGSGELFF.

This clone was observed a single time. The chain has TRBV28 and TRBJ2-1; TRBD1 matches 8 bases. CDR3 size: 16 residues. Germline V gene lookup returns CDR1 MDHEN and CDR2 SYDVKM. V gave up 6 bases and J gave up 9 bases; unmatched junction bases: 16. The CDR3 DNA sequence: TGTGCCAGCAGCTCCGCGGACAGGGCTGGCTGGGGTGAGCAGTTCTTC. Its protein is CASSSADRAGWGEQFF.

The genes are TRBV6-2 or TRBV6-3 and TRBJ2-7; D perhaps matches TRBD2 (5 bases). V shed 0 bases and J shed 0 bases, with 15 bases lying between them. Germline V lookup: CDR1 MNHEY, CDR2 SVGEGT. The CDR3 covers 17 residues. This CDR3 reads CASSYSFGSGSSYEQYF. In DNA form, the CDR3 reads TGTGCCAGCAGTTACTCGTTTGGGAGCGGTAGCTCCTACGAGCAGTACTTC.

V is TRBV6-4 and J is TRBJ2-7, with 7 bases aligning to TRBD1. The CDR3 extends over 13 amino acids. The V gene's germline CDR1 is MRHNA and CDR2 SNTAGT. The trim removed 7 bases at V and 1 base at J, leaving 4 bases unmatched. CDR3 coding DNA: TGTGCCAGCATTGGGACAGAGTCCTACGAGCAGTACGTC. Translated: CASIGTESYEQYV.

V usage is TRBV6-1 and J usage is TRBJ1-2; 9 nucleotides line up with TRBD1. This CDR3 is 14 amino acids long. Germline CDR1 MNHNS, CDR2 SASEGT. The junction had 2 bases not matched to a gene; V was cut back by 2 bases and J by 4 bases. CDR3 bases: TGTGCCAGCAGTGAAACAGGGGGCGCCTATGGCTACACCTTC. Amino acids: CASSETGGAYGYTF.

This chain uses TRBV19 with TRBJ2-3, with D perhaps TRBD2 (5 bases). Germline assignment: CDR1 LNHDA and CDR2 SQIVND (reference sequence). CDR3 length: 14 residues. V gave up 8 bases and J gave up 6 bases, with 18 bases separating them. This CDR3 is CASCTRHPGDTQYF. The CDR3 DNA is TGTGCCAGTTGTACCCGACACCCGGGGGATACGCAGTATTTT.

This chain uses TRBV27 with TRBJ2-1; 10 bases line up with TRBD2. CDR1 and CDR2 from the germline V gene are MNHEY and SMNVEV (reference sequence). The CDR3 runs to 17 residues. The V segment lost 3 bases and the J segment 0 bases; nucleotides outside the gene matches: 5. CDR3 in DNA: TGTGCCAGCAGTTTTATACTAGCGGGACTCTCCTACAATGAGCAGTTCTTC. Its translation is CASSFILAGLSYNEQFF.

This clone was observed a single time. The rearrangement links TRBV19 to TRBJ2-3; 12 bases are shared with TRBD2. Trimming took 6 bases from V and 2 from J; bases not matched to a gene: 9. CDR1 and CDR2 from the germline V gene are LNHDA and SQIVND (reference sequence). This CDR3 is 17 amino acids long. CDR3 residues: CASSTGLAGILTDTQYF. The DNA of the CDR3 is TGTGCCAGTAGCACCGGACTAGCGGGAATACTCACAGATACGCAGTATTTT.

The chain joins TRBV5-1 to TRBJ1-2; D not resolved. V lost 0 bases and J 2 bases, leaving 5 bases between the germline ends. The CDR3 totals 13 residues. Germline V CDR1 and CDR2: SGHRS, YFSETQ. The DNA for the CDR3 is TGCGCCAGCAGCTTGGCCGGGAACTATGGCTACACCTTC. This gives the protein CASSLAGNYGYTF.

This chain links TRBV24-1 with TRBJ2-5, with 16 bases aligning to TRBD2. The CDR3 is 20 amino acids. With 1 base clipped from V and 4 bases from J, the junction kept 11 bases outside the gene matches. Germline assignment: CDR1 KGHDR and CDR2 SFDVKD. The CDR3 spells CATSDFGTSGRASVSETQYF. The DNA of the CDR3 is TGTGCCACCAGTGATTTTGGGACTAGCGGGAGGGCCTCGGTATCAGAGACCCAGTACTTC.

The rearrangement uses TRBV7-9 and TRBJ2-3; D is possibly TRBD1 (5 bases). Trimming took off 0 bases at V and 0 bases at J, with 10 bases between the two ends. Germline CDR1 reads SEHNR; CDR2 reads FQNEAQ (reference sequence). The CDR3 runs 16 residues. Written as DNA, the CDR3 is TGTGCCAGCAGCTTAGCGAAGACAGCTAGCACAGATACGCAGTATTTT. It encodes CASSLAKTASTDTQYF.

The gene calls are TRBV4-3 and TRBJ2-1; 10 bases line up with TRBD1. The junction had 6 bases not matched to a gene; V was cut back by 3 bases and J by 4 bases. The CDR3 loop spans 16 amino acids. Germline CDR1 reads LGHNA; CDR2 reads YSLEER. Written as DNA, the CDR3 is TGCGCCAGCAGCCATGGCGACAGGGGGCCATACAATGAGCAGTTCTTC. It codes for CASSHGDRGPYNEQFF.

This clone came up once. The chain links TRBV21-1 to TRBJ1-2. TRBV21-1 is a pseudogene segment. The CDR3 is made up of 15 amino acids. The DNA for the CDR3 is TGTGCCAGCAGCAAATATACCGGCGGGCTCTATGGCTACACCTTC. It encodes CASSKYTGGLYGYTF.

The chain links TRBV30 to TRBJ1-3; D is perhaps TRBD1 (5 bases). Trimming left V 7 bases short and J 1 base short, with 14 bases between. Germline CDR1 GTSNPN, CDR2 SVGIG (reference sequence). This CDR3 spans 14 amino acids. CDR3 coding DNA: TGTGCCTCTACCCCCGGGGGGTCTGGAAACACCATATATTTT. Protein: CASTPGGSGNTIYF.

The V call is TRBV5-1, the J call TRBJ2-2; 7 bases align to TRBD1. The V gene's germline CDR1 is SGHRS and CDR2 YFSETQ. The CDR3 contains 15 residues. J gave up 3 bases and V 5 bases, and 7 bases lay outside the gene matches. The CDR3 loop is CASSTGTDYTGELFF. Here the CDR3 DNA reads TGCGCCAGCAGTACCGGGACAGACTACACCGGGGAGCTGTTTTTT.

This chain uses TRBV28 with TRBJ1-2, with D tentatively TRBD1 (5 bases). Germline CDR1 MDHEN, CDR2 SYDVKM. The CDR3 has 17 residues. With 6 bases removed from V and 4 bases from J, the gap between germline ends came to 24 bases. For the CDR3, the DNA is TGTGCCAGCAGCACCTCAGGAGGGGCAGCTTATGGCTATGGCTACACCTTC. Translating gives CASSTSGGAAYGYGYTF.

A few counts support this clone. The chain is built from TRBV5-1 and TRBJ2-1; a possible D gene is TRBD1 (6 bases). Germline CDR1 is SGHRS and CDR2 is YFSETQ. Deletions cut 8 bases from V and 10 bases from J, with 13 bases between. The CDR3 spans 11 residues. The CDR3 reads CASTRGSEQFF. CDR3 DNA sequence: TGCGCCAGTACCAGGGGTAGCGAGCAGTTCTTC.